This T cell receptor beta chain appears in the sequencing data of a study of blood T cell repertoires in COVID-19. The overall study: Some COVID-19 samples were acute and others convalescent; all came from the United States, Italy and Spain.

Participant ages covered roughly 18 to 90 years across around 25 US areas. The CDR3 is 16 residues long. With 5 bases clipped from V and 10 bases from J, the junction kept 14 bases outside the gene matches. Germline V gene lookup returns CDR1 LNHDA and CDR2 SQIVND (reference sequence). Sequencing was performed with immunoSEQ multiplex PCR; in TCRdb, only in-frame clones are kept and a portion is missing. Of under 400,000 clones listed, about 86% are singletons. The source is a woman in her forties with acute COVID-19. Sequenced input: PBMCs or T cells enriched from blood (not recorded which). The J gene is TRBJ1-6, the V gene TRBV19, with 7 bases identical to TRBD1. The CDR3 sequence: CASSASTGMRGSPLHF. CDR3 in DNA: TGTGCCAGTAGTGCTTCGACAGGGATGCGTGGCTCACCCCTCCACTTT.